This T cell receptor beta chain was captured in a study of CD8+CD57+ T cells in acquired aplastic anemia. Study as a whole: Across the sorted CD4+ and CD8+ cells, DNA amounts averaged approximately 3.1 ug. Study-level points and caveats: Between the patient and control groups, CD8+ Simpson's diversity did not differ significantly.

The CDR3 runs to 14 residues. The germline CDR1 and CDR2 sequences are SGHAT and FQNNGV. Trimming took off 5 bases at V and 8 bases at J, with 15 bases between the two ends. The sample holds many counts of this clonotype. Its antigen remains unknown. TCR beta VDJ and CDR3 profiling used genomic DNA as template. TCRdb passed the reads through MiXCR, listing each CDR3 protein once. The table records about 210,000 distinct CDR3 sequences, around 60% of them present only once. The material sequenced was sorted CD4+, CD8+, or CD8+CD57+ T cells (not recorded which) from PBMCs. This chain connects TRBV11-2 to TRBJ1-4; D is possibly TRBD1 (5 bases). The receptor was derived from a human donor in good health. CDR3 nucleotide sequence: TGTGCCAGCAGCCTTTGGGCGGAGGGGGAAAAACTGTTTTTT. It yields the protein CASSLWAEGEKLFF. Together with reference TRBV11-2 and TRBJ1-4, the CDR3 gives the full variable domain: EAGVAQSPRYKIIEKRQSVAFWCNPISGHATLYWYQQILGQGPKLLIQFQNNGVVDDSQLPKDRFSAERLKGVDSTLKIQPAKLEDSAVYLCASSLWAEGEKLFFGSGTQLSVL.